This TCR beta chain was obtained from a study of response to subunit inactivated influenza vaccine. Findings of the study overall: Authors suggested few new T cells are recruited by each seasonal influenza vaccination.

TCRdb analysed the RT-PCR reads with MiXCR anew, one entry per CDR3 protein. In the table there are approximately 300,000 distinct CDR3 sequences, roughly 22% of which are singletons. The germline gives CDR1 KGHSH, CDR2 LQKENI. This CDR3 region has 15 residues. Trimming shortened V by 0 bases and J by 8 bases, and 13 bases separated the two germline ends. The table lists this clonotype with many counts. Antigen unknown. The source is a man in his fifties or sixties who received an inactivated influenza vaccine. The specimen was PBMCs from blood, collected about 20 months after vaccination. This chain connects TRBV18 to TRBJ1-4, with TRBD1 as a possible D gene (5 bases). The CDR3 DNA is TGTGCCAGCTCACCACCGATGGGGCTGAGGGAAAAACTGTTTTTT. It codes for CASSPPMGLREKLFF.